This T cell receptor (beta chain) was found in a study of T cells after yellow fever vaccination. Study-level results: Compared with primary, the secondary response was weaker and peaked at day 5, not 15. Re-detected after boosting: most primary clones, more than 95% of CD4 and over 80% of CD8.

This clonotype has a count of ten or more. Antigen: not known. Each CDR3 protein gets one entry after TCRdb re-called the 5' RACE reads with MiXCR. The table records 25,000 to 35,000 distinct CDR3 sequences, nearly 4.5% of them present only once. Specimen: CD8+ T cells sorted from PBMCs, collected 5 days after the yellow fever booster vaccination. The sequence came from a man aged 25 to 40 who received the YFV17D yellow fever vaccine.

The CDR3 DNA follows: TGTGCCAGCAGTTACCCCGGTGGGGTTGAAGCTTTCTTT. It translates to CASSYPGGVEAFF. The chain combines TRBV6-5 with TRBJ1-1; D call uncertain. Trimming cost V 2 bases and J 7 bases, with 11 bases left between them. CDR1 MNHEY and CDR2 SVGAGI come from the germline V gene. The CDR3 extends over 13 amino acids.